A selection of T cell receptor beta chains follows, all from one sample in a study of blood T cell repertoires in COVID-19. The repertoire was sequenced with immunoSEQ multiplex PCR; TCRdb's copy has only in-frame clones and lacks some. The top ten clones hold roughly 3.2% of a sample with some 160,000 clones, 75% to 90% of them seen once. Material: peripheral blood. These receptors all stem from a woman aged 55-69 years with active COVID-19. Both conserved end residues are part of each CDR3. D genes are given only for firm matches.

d_gene | j_gene | v_gene | CDR3aa
. | TRBJ2-7 | TRBV11-3 | CASSFRGGASHEQYF
. | TRBJ2-2 | TRBV5-1 | CASSLGRAPNTGELFF
. | TRBJ2-1 | TRBV4-2 | CASSQEDTAYNEQFF
. | TRBJ2-7 | TRBV14 | CASSRGDYSYEQYF
TRBD2 | TRBJ2-1 | TRBV11-2 | CASSRGLAGNSYNEQFF
TRBD2 | TRBJ2-1 | TRBV6-5 | CASSSAGGTYNEQFF
. | TRBJ2-3 | TRBV12-3/TRBV12-4 | CASSSFTDTQYF
. | TRBJ2-6 | TRBV6-1 | CASSDRYSGANVLTF
. | TRBJ1-2 | TRBV3-1/TRBV3-2 | CASSQVHLATYGYTF
. | TRBJ2-1 | TRBV10-2 | CASNSPSKVSYNEQFF
TRBD2 | TRBJ2-1 | TRBV19 | CASSTSGMDNEQFF
TRBD1 | TRBJ2-3 | TRBV30 | CAWSAGTGVDTQYF
TRBD1 | TRBJ2-6 | TRBV3-1/TRBV3-2 | CASSRGQGTSGANVLTF
TRBD2 | TRBJ2-1 | TRBV7-3 | CASSQPGTSISEQFF
TRBD1 | TRBJ2-6 | TRBV19 | CASSIAATGASSGANVLTF
. | TRBJ1-1 | TRBV29-1 | CSVEGRVSYTEAFF
TRBD2 | TRBJ2-7 | TRBV7-9 | CASSLSGATYEQYF
. | TRBJ2-2 | TRBV18 | CASSPNSGTGELFF
TRBD2 | TRBJ2-3 | TRBV5-6 | CASSLVGRGTDTQYF
. | TRBJ1-2 | TRBV21-1 | CASSKKDSLTGGRYGYTF
TRBD2 | TRBJ2-2 | TRBV7-9 | CASSLVLAGVHGELFF
. | TRBJ1-1 | TRBV27 | CASSIRTWTEAFF
. | TRBJ2-1 | TRBV7-9 | CASSLRTAEQFF
. | TRBJ1-2 | TRBV7-2 | CASSLQGNYGYTF
. | TRBJ2-3 | TRBV9 | CASSVAGVGTDTQYF
. | TRBJ2-2 | TRBV7-8 | CASSLMGQNTGELFF
TRBD2 | TRBJ2-1 | TRBV29-1 | CSLTGLADTYNEQFF
. | TRBJ2-1 | TRBV11-3 | CASSAGQGNEQFF
. | TRBJ1-1 | TRBV7-2 | CASSLPRGGNTEAFF
TRBD1 | TRBJ2-4 | TRBV2 | CASSERPGTGTLAKNIQYF
. | TRBJ2-1 | TRBV11-2 | CASSWGGTLGHEQFF
TRBD1 | TRBJ1-2 | TRBV6-2/TRBV6-3 | CASSAPGQVPANYGYTF
TRBD1 | TRBJ2-2 | TRBV11-2 | CASSLMPDRGSHGELFF
TRBD2 | TRBJ2-1 | TRBV9 | CASSAFLAGVFSEQFF
TRBD1 | TRBJ1-2 | TRBV7-9 | CASSLGGYRGNGYTF
TRBD1 | TRBJ2-7 | TRBV28 | CASSLAYRGNSEQYF
. | TRBJ2-7 | TRBV5-1 | CASTFWGSGEQYF
. | TRBJ2-2 | TRBV27 | CASSQGSTVNTGELFF
. | TRBJ2-2 | TRBV6-2/TRBV6-3 | CASSYSRVGGFDTGELFF
TRBD2 | TRBJ2-1 | TRBV28 | CASRSPGLASYNEQFF
. | TRBJ1-1 | TRBV7-6 | CASSLEGPSNTEAFF
. | TRBJ2-4 | TRBV28 | CASRARETVTKNIQYF
. | TRBJ2-6 | TRBV7-3 | CASSFSPSGANVLTF
. | TRBJ2-1 | TRBV19 | CASSPLPLSVVHTRYEQFF
TRBD2 | TRBJ2-1 | TRBV28 | CASSPWTSPNEQFF
TRBD1 | TRBJ2-4 | TRBV28 | CASRTGGAAKNIQYF
. | TRBJ1-5 | TRBV5-5 | CASSLGHSNQPQHF
. | TRBJ1-2 | TRBV12-3/TRBV12-4 | CASSSRTFYGYTF
TRBD1 | TRBJ2-7 | TRBV10-3 | CAISAGTGPYEQYF
TRBD1 | TRBJ1-4 | TRBV4-1 | CASRNRGTNEKLFF